This TCR beta chain was retrieved from a study of cytomegalovirus exposure and HLA in healthy donors. The overall study: The approximately 120 validation repertoires used the same platform as the roughly 670 first-cohort repertoires, a later analysis reported.

V was pared by 5 bases and J by 8 bases, with 12 bases between. This CDR3 comprises 12 residues. CDR1 LNHDA and CDR2 SQIVND come from the germline V gene (reference sequence). Overall study findings and caveats: Researchers reported that a few CMV-associated chains were confirmed in vitro as CMV antigen-specific. Some TCR beta chains (roughly 160 of them) were listed as cytomegalovirus-associated.

Repertoires were generated with immunoSEQ multiplex PCR, while TCRdb's copy carries only in-frame clones and drops some. The sample holds approximately 140,000 clones, about 86% seen once. Notes on this clone: What it recognizes is unknown.

The source material was PBMCs. The receptor's source is a woman between 18 and 29 years old in good health and CMV-seropositive. The chain recombines TRBV19 with TRBJ1-2; unclear D gene. CDR3 protein: CASSLDKRGYTF. In DNA form, the CDR3 reads TGTGCCAGTAGTCTTGACAAACGAGGCTACACCTTC. Full variable domain (rest looked up from reference TRBV19 and TRBJ1-2): DGGITQSPKYLFRKEGQNVTLSCEQNLNHDAMYWYRQDPGQGLRLIYYSQIVNDFQKGDIAEGYSVSREKKESFPLTVTSAQKNPTAFYLCASSLDKRGYTFGSGTRLTVV.